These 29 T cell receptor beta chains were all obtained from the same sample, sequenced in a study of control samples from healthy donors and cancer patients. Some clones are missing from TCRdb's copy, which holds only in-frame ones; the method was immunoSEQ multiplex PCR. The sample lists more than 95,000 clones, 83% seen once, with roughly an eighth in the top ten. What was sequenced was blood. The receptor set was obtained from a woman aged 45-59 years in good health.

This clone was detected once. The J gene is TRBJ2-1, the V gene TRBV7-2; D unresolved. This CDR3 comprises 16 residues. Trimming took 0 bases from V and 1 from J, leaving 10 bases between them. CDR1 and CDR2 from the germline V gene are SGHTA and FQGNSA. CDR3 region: CASSLAAVGSYNEQFF. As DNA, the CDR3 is TGTGCCAGCAGCTTAGCGGCGGTAGGGTCCTACAATGAGCAGTTCTTC.

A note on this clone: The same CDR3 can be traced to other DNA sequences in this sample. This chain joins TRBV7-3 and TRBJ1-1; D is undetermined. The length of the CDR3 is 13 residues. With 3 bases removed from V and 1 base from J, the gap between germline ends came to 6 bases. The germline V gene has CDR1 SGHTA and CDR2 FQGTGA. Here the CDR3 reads CASSFGPNTEAFF. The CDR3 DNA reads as TGTGCCAGCAGCTTTGGCCCGAACACTGAAGCTTTCTTT.

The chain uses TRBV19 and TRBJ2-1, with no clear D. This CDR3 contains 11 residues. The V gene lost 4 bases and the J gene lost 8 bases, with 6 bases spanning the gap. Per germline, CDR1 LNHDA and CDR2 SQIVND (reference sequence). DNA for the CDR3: TGTGCCAGTAGTAACGACCATGAGCAGTTCTTC. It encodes CASSNDHEQFF.

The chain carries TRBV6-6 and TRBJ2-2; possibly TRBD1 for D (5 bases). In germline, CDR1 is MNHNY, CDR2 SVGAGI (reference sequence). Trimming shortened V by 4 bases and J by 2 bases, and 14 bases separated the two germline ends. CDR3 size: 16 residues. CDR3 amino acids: CASSSPLDRNTGELFF. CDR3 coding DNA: TGTGCCAGCAGTTCCCCCCTCGACAGAAACACCGGGGAGCTGTTTTTT.

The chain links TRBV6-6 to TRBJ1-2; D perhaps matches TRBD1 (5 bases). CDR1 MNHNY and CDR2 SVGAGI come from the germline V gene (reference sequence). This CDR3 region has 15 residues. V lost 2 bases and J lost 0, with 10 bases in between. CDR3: CASSYKGSPNYGYTF. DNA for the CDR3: TGTGCCAGCAGTTACAAGGGGTCCCCTAACTATGGCTACACCTTC.

The CDR3, as DNA: TGTGCCAGCAGTACTCAGGCACTCTCCTACGAGCAGTACTTC. Translating gives CASSTQALSYEQYF. The chain couples TRBV11-3 to TRBJ2-7, with D unresolved. CDR3 size: 14 residues. Germline assignment: CDR1 SGHNT and CDR2 YENEEA. Trimming pared 6 bases from V and 0 bases from J, leaving 12 bases between.

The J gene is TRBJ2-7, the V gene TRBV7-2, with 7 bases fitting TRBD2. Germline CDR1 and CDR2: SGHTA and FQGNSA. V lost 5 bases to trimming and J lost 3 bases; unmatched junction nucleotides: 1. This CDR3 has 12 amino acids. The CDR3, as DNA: TGTGCCAGCAGCCCGGGAGGCTACGAGCAGTACTTC. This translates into CASSPGGYEQYF. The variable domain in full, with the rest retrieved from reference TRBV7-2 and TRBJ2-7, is GAGVSQSPSNKVTEKGKDVELRCDPISGHTALYWYRQSLGQGLEFLIYFQGNSAPDKSGLPSDRFSAERTGGSVSTLTIQRTQQEDSAVYLCASSPGGYEQYFGPGTRLTVT.

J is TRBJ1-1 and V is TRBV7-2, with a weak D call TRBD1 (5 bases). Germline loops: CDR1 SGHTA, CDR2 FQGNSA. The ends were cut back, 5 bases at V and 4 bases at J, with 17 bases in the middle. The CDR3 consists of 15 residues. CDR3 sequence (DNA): TGTGCCAGCAGCCTTCTATCGGGGACGATCACTGAAGCTTTCTTT. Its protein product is CASSLLSGTITEAFF.

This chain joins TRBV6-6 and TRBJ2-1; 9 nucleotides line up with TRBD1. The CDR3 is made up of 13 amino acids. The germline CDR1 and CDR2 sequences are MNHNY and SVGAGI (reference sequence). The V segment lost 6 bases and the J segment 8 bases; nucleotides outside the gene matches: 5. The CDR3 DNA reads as TGTGCCAGCAGCCTCACAGGGGGCGATGAGCAGTTCTTC. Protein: CASSLTGGDEQFF.

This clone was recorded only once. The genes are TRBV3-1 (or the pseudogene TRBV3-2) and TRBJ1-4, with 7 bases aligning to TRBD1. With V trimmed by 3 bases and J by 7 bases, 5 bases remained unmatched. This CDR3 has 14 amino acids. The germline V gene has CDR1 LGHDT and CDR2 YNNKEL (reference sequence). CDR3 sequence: CASSQLQGSEKLFF. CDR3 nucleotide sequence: TGTGCCAGCAGCCAGTTACAGGGGAGTGAAAAACTGTTTTTT.

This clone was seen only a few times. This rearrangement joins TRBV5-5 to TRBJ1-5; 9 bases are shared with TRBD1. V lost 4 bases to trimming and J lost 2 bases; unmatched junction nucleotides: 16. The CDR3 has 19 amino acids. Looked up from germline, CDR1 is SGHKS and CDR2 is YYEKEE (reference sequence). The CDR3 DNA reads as TGTGCCAGCAGCAAACTCCTCCGGGACAGGGTGATTGGCAATCAGCCCCAGCATTTT. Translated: CASSKLLRDRVIGNQPQHF. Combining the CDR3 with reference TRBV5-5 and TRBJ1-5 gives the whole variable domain DAGVTQSPTHLIKTRGQQVTLRCSPISGHKSVSWYQQVLGQGPQFIFQYYEKEERGRGNFPDRFSARQFPNYSSELNVNALLLGDSALYLCASSKLLRDRVIGNQPQHFGDGTRLSIL.

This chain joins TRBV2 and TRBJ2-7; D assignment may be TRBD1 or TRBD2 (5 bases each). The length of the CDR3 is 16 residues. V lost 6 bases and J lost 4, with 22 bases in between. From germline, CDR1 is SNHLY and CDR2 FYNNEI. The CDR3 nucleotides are TGTGCCAGCAGGGGAGATCTGGGACGGGTTAATTACGAGCAGTACTTC. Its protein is CASRGDLGRVNYEQYF.

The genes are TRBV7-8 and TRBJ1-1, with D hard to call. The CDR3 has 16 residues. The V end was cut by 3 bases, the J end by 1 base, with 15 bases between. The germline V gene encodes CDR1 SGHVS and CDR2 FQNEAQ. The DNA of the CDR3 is TGTGCCAGCAGCTTCGCTTCAGTTAACGGGAACACTGAAGCTTTCTTT. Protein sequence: CASSFASVNGNTEAFF.

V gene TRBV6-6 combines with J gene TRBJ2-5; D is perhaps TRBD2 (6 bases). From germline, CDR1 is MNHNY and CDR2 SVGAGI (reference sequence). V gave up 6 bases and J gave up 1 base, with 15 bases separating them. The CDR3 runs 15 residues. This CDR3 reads CASRGLGKSQETQYF. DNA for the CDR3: TGTGCCAGCAGGGGACTGGGGAAATCCCAAGAGACCCAGTACTTC.

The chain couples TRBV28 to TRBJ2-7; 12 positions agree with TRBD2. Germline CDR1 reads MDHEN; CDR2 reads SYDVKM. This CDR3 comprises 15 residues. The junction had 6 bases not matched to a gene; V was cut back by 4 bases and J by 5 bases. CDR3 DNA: TGTGCCAGCAGTTATCCTAGCGGGGGGGCTGACGAGCAGTACTTC. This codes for CASSYPSGGADEQYF.

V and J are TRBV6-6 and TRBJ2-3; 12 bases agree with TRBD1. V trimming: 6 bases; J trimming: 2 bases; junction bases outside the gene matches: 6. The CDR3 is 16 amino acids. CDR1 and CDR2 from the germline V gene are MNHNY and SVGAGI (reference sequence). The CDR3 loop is CASSQGTGGVTDTQYF. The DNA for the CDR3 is TGTGCCAGCAGCCAGGGGACAGGGGGCGTCACAGATACGCAGTATTTT.

The CDR3 loop reads CASRPGQGYEQYF. Here the CDR3 DNA reads TGTGCCAGCCGACCGGGGCAGGGCTACGAGCAGTACTTC. V usage is TRBV6-5 and J usage is TRBJ2-7, with D perhaps being TRBD1 or TRBD2 (5 bases each). CDR1 MNHEY and CDR2 SVGAGI come from the germline V gene. This CDR3 has 13 amino acids. Trimming stripped 8 bases from V and 3 bases from J, with 14 bases between.

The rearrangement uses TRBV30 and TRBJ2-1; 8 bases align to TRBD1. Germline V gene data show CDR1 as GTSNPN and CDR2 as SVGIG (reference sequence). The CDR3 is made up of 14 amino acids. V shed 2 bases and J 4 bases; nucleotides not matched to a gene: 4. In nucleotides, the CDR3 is TGTGCCTGGAGTACCGACAGGGGTTACAATGAGCAGTTCTTC. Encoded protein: CAWSTDRGYNEQFF.

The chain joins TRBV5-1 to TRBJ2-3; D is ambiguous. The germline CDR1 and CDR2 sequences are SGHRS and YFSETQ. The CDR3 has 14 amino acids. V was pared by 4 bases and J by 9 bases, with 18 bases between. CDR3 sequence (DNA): TGCGCCAGCAGCACCCCGGACGGAACAGCCACGCAGTATTTT. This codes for CASSTPDGTATQYF. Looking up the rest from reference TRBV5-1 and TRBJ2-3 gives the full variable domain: KAGVTQTPRYLIKTRGQQVTLSCSPISGHRSVSWYQQTPGQGLQFLFEYFSETQRNKGNFPGRFSGRQFSNSRSEMNVSTLELGDSALYLCASSTPDGTATQYFGPGTRLTVL.

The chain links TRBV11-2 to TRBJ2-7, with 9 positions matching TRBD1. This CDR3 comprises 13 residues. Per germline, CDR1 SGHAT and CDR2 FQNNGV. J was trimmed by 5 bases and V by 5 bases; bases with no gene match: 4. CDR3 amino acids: CASSNRGPDEQYF. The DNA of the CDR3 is TGTGCCAGCAGCAACAGGGGGCCCGACGAGCAGTACTTC.

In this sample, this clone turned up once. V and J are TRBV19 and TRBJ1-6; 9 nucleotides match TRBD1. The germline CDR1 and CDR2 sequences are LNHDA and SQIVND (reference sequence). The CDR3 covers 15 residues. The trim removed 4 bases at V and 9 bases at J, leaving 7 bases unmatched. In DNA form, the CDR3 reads TGTGCCAGTAGTACGGGACAGGGTGAGAGTTCACCCCTCCACTTT. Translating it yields CASSTGQGESSPLHF. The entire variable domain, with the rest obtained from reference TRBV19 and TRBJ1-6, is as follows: DGGITQSPKYLFRKEGQNVTLSCEQNLNHDAMYWYRQDPGQGLRLIYYSQIVNDFQKGDIAEGYSVSREKKESFPLTVTSAQKNPTAFYLCASSTGQGESSPLHFGNGTRLTVT.

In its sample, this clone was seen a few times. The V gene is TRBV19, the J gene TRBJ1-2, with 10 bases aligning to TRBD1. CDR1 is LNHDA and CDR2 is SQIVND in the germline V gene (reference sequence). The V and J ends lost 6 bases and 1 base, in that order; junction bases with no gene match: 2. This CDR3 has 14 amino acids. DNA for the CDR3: TGTGCCAGTAGAGGGACAGGGGATAACTATGGCTACACCTTC. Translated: CASRGTGDNYGYTF.

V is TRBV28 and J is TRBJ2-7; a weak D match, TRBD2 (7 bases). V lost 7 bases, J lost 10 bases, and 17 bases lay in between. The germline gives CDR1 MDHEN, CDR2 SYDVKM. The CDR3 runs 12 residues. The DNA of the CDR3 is TGTGCCAGCACCCCTCCGCGGGGGCGTCAGTACTTC. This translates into CASTPPRGRQYF.

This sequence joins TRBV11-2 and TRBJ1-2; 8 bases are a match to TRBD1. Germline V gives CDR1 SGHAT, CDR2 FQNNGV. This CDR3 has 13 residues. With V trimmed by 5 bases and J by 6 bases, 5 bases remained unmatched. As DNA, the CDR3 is TGTGCCAGCAGCATCGGGACAGGAGATGGCTACACCTTC. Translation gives CASSIGTGDGYTF.

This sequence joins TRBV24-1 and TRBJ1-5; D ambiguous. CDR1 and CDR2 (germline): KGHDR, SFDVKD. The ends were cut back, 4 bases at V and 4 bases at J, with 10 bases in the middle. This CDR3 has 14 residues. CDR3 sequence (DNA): TGTGCCACCAGTGAAAAAGACAAGAATCAGCCCCAGCATTTT. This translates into CATSEKDKNQPQHF.

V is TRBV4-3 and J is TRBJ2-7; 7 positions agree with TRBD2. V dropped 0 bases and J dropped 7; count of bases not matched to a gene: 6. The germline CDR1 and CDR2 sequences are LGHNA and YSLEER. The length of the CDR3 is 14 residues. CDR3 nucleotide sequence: TGCGCCAGCAGCCAAGATCGCGCGGGGGAGGAGCAGTACTTC. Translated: CASSQDRAGEEQYF.

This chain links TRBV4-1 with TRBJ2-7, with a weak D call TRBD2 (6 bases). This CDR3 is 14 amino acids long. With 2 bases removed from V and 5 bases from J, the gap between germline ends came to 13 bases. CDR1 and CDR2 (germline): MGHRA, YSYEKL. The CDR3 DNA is TGCGCCAGCAGCCAACCGTGGGGGGTAAACGAGCAGTACTTC. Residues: CASSQPWGVNEQYF.

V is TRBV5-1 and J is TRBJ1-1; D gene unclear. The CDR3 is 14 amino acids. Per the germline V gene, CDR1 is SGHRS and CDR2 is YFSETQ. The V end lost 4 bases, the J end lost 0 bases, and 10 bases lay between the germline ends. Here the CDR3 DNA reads TGCGCCAGCAGCAGGGCCGGACTGAACACTGAAGCTTTCTTT. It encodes CASSRAGLNTEAFF.

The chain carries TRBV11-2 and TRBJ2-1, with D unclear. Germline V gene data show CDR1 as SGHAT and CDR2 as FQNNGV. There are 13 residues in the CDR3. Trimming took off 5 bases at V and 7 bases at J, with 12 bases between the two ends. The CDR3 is CASSPVSVNEQFF. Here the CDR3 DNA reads TGTGCCAGCAGCCCGGTGAGTGTGAATGAGCAGTTCTTC.